Described below is a single T cell receptor beta chain sequence and its context. This sample was taken from a study of shared clonotypes between healthy human individuals. The V gene end was trimmed by 9 bases and the J gene end by 9 bases; junction bases not matched to a gene: 16. CDR1 and CDR2 from the germline V gene are SGHRS and YFSETQ. The CDR3 loop spans 15 amino acids. Method: immunoSEQ multiplex PCR; TCRdb's copy keeps in-frame clones and lacks some. The data hold around 600,000 clones, with around 97% observed a single time. The chain uses TRBV5-1 and TRBJ2-3; 10 nucleotides agree with TRBD2. The source is a woman younger than 45 in good health. The sample comprised naive CD4+ T cells sorted from blood. As for subset: CD45RA+ positively selected. This CDR3 is CATKTQREGPNTQYF. The CDR3 bases are TGCGCCACCAAAACCCAGCGGGAGGGCCCTAACACGCAGTATTTT.